This T cell receptor (beta chain) was documented in a study of Graves' ophthalmopathy and Graves' hyperthyroidism. Whole-study results and caveats: In blood, most expanded thyroid clonotypes above 0.001 frequency were also detected. Discriminating ophthalmopathy from stable hyperthyroidism, a 13-signature model attained a sensitivity of around 87% and a specificity of 81.08%.

Amplification of TCR beta CDR3 regions used RNA transcripts. The library came from an HTBI-primed first-round RT-PCR and a second-round multiplex PCR. TCRdb analysed the multiplex PCR reads with MiXCR anew, one entry per CDR3 protein. This table has around 520,000 distinct CDR3 sequences, under 45% appearing once. Germline V lookup: CDR1 SEHNR, CDR2 FQNEAQ (reference sequence). The CDR3 is 17 amino acids. V gave up 5 bases and J gave up 1 base, with 15 bases separating them. New diagnoses, under 2 months' duration, and ages 18 to 65 characterized the hyperthyroidism patients. This clonotype has a handful of counts. Its antigen is undetermined.

Material for sequencing was peripheral blood or thyroid tissue (not recorded which). This clonotype originated in an adult man with Graves' hyperthyroidism. The V gene is TRBV7-9, the J gene TRBJ2-6, with D uncertain. CDR3 in amino acids: CASSTLSSTSGANVLTF. DNA for the CDR3: TGTGCCAGCAGCACCCTCTCTAGTACTTCTGGGGCCAACGTCCTGACTTTC.